The 22 T cell receptor beta chains in this list originate from one sample, sequenced in a study of CD8+ T cells in alopecia areata. After isolation, RNA underwent reverse transcription to generate cDNA as the sequencing template. Generated by immunoSEQ multiplex PCR, the TCRdb table keeps only in-frame clones and is missing some. Found here are around 140,000 clones, approximately 49% of them singletons; the top ten hold 15% to 20%. The sample consisted of CD8+ T cells sorted from blood, taken at week 0. The receptors were gathered from a human donor with alopecia areata.

This clone was seen at least ten times. The chain has TRBV4-2 and TRBJ2-1, with 15 nucleotides matching TRBD2. The CDR3 is made up of 16 amino acids. Germline loops: CDR1 LGHNA, CDR2 YNFKEQ. V lost 1 base, J lost 6 bases, and 1 base stayed unmatched. CDR3 DNA: TGTGCCAGCAGCCAAGGGACTAGCGGGGGGGCCAATGAGCAGTTCTTC. It codes for CASSQGTSGGANEQFF.

The V and J genes are TRBV5-1 and TRBJ2-1, with 7 bases fitting TRBD1. The germline CDR1 and CDR2 sequences are SGHRS and YFSETQ. J was trimmed by 4 bases and V by 2 bases; bases with no gene match: 6. CDR3 length: 15 residues. The CDR3 sequence is CASSFVQGEYNEQFF. CDR3 sequence (DNA): TGCGCCAGCAGCTTTGTCCAGGGGGAATACAATGAGCAGTTCTTC.

This clone came up once. This chain connects TRBV7-8 to TRBJ2-7, with 10 bases fitting TRBD1. CDR3 length: 16 residues. The germline gives CDR1 SGHVS, CDR2 FQNEAQ. The J segment lost 3 bases and the V segment lost 1 base, leaving 6 bases of the junction unmatched. CDR3 loop: CASSLDRDRGIYEQYF. The DNA for the CDR3 is TGTGCCAGCAGCTTAGACAGGGACAGGGGAATCTACGAGCAGTACTTC.

The V gene is TRBV5-1, the J gene TRBJ1-1; possible D gene TRBD1, 5 bases. Germline values: CDR1 SGHRS, CDR2 YFSETQ. V lost 7 bases and J 5 bases, leaving 15 bases between the germline ends. This CDR3 has 13 residues. For the CDR3, the DNA is TGCGCCAGCTCGACCTCGGGGGGGACTGAAGCTTTCTTT. It translates to CASSTSGGTEAFF. The entire variable domain, with the rest obtained from reference TRBV5-1 and TRBJ1-1, is as follows: KAGVTQTPRYLIKTRGQQVTLSCSPISGHRSVSWYQQTPGQGLQFLFEYFSETQRNKGNFPGRFSGRQFSNSRSEMNVSTLELGDSALYLCASSTSGGTEAFFGQGTRLTVV.

This chain uses TRBV29-1 with TRBJ2-2; D ambiguous. The CDR3 has 11 amino acids. Germline V gene data show CDR1 as SQVTM and CDR2 as ANQGSEA. V was shortened by 8 bases and J by 6 bases, with 10 bases between the two germline ends. The CDR3 nucleotides read TGCAGCCTATCATTGGCCGGGGAGCTGTTTTTT. Its translation: CSLSLAGELFF.

The chain combines TRBV6-5 with TRBJ1-1, with 9 bases matching TRBD1. The CDR3 length is 15 residues. Trimming cost V 0 bases and J 4 bases; bases outside gene matches: 3. Germline V gene data show CDR1 as MNHEY and CDR2 as SVGAGI. The CDR3 DNA is TGTGCCAGCAGTTACTCGAAGGGACAGGGCACTGAAGCTTTCTTT. Its protein product is CASSYSKGQGTEAFF.

This clone was recorded a few times. V gene TRBV5-1 combines with J gene TRBJ2-6, with D perhaps TRBD1 (6 bases). V lost 4 bases and J lost 2, with 13 bases in between. CDR1 and CDR2 (germline): SGHRS, YFSETQ. The CDR3 is made up of 16 amino acids. CDR3 in DNA: TGCGCCAGCAGCCCCGGACAGTTCCCTGGGGCCAACGTCCTGACTTTC. Encoded protein: CASSPGQFPGANVLTF.

The chain recombines TRBV29-1 with TRBJ2-7; TRBD1 is a possible D gene (5 bases). V lost 0 bases and J lost 6, with 12 bases in between. CDR1 is SQVTM and CDR2 is ANQGSEA in the germline V gene. The CDR3 is made up of 13 amino acids. The DNA for the CDR3 is TGCAGCGTTGAAGATGGGGCCGGACCCGAGCAGTACTTC. Translation gives CSVEDGAGPEQYF.

The chain links TRBV6-5 to TRBJ2-7; 7 nucleotides line up with TRBD1. The CDR3 has 15 amino acids. V lost 5 bases and J lost 4; bases outside the gene matches: 11. In germline, CDR1 is MNHEY, CDR2 SVGAGI. Here the CDR3 reads CASSKRDSPRYEQYF. The CDR3, as DNA: TGTGCCAGCAGTAAGAGGGACAGCCCGCGGTACGAGCAGTACTTC.

The genes are TRBV10-3 and TRBJ2-7, with D possibly called TRBD1 or TRBD2 (5 bases each). Trimming took off 4 bases at V and 0 bases at J, with 22 bases between the two ends. CDR1 is ENHRY, CDR2 SYGVKD, per germline. CDR3 length: 18 residues. This CDR3 is CAISGDRDDHKSSYEQYF. DNA for the CDR3: TGTGCCATCAGTGGGGACCGGGACGACCATAAGAGCTCCTACGAGCAGTACTTC.

This clone was seen a few times. This sequence joins TRBV5-1 and TRBJ2-3; TRBD2 matches 12 bases. The V segment lost 4 bases and the J segment 1 base; nucleotides outside the gene matches: 1. The CDR3 consists of 15 residues. From germline, CDR1 is SGHRS and CDR2 YFSETQ. The CDR3 coding sequence is TGCGCCAGCAGCAGGACTAGCGGGGGCACAGATACGCAGTATTTT. Translation: CASSRTSGGTDTQYF.

The V call is TRBV5-1, the J call TRBJ2-3; 8 bases match TRBD2. J gave up 3 bases and V 3 bases, and 12 bases lay outside the gene matches. There are 17 residues in the CDR3. CDR1 is SGHRS, CDR2 YFSETQ, per germline. The CDR3 DNA reads TGCGCCAGCAGCTCCCCGTCCGGCGGGGGGAGAACAGATACGCAGTATTTT. Translating it yields CASSSPSGGGRTDTQYF.

The chain is built from TRBV6-5 and TRBJ2-3; 7 bases map to TRBD2. The CDR3 spans 16 residues. V lost 4 bases, J lost 2 bases, and 9 bases stayed unmatched. Germline V gene data show CDR1 as MNHEY and CDR2 as SVGAGI. The CDR3 DNA reads TGTGCCAGCAGTTCCCGGGACTACAGACTCACAGATACGCAGTATTTT. It translates to CASSSRDYRLTDTQYF.

J is TRBJ2-5 and V is TRBV19; 8 bases match TRBD2. Germline lookup yields CDR1 LNHDA and CDR2 SQIVND (reference sequence). The CDR3 runs to 15 residues. J gave up 0 bases and V 5 bases, and 5 bases lay outside the gene matches. CDR3 bases: TGTGCCAGTAGTGGGACTAGGGAGTACCAAGAGACCCAGTACTTC. Encoded protein: CASSGTREYQETQYF.

There are a few counts of this clone. The V call is TRBV5-5, the J call TRBJ2-7; D is undetermined. The CDR3 sequence is 14 residues long. CDR1 SGHKS and CDR2 YYEKEE come from the germline V gene (reference sequence). V was trimmed by 4 bases and J by 0 bases, leaving 11 bases between them. The CDR3 nucleotides are TGTGCCAGCAGCAACAGCGAGAGCTCCTACGAGCAGTACTTC. Amino acids: CASSNSESSYEQYF. Together with reference TRBV5-5 and TRBJ2-7, the CDR3 gives the full variable domain: DAGVTQSPTHLIKTRGQQVTLRCSPISGHKSVSWYQQVLGQGPQFIFQYYEKEERGRGNFPDRFSARQFPNYSSELNVNALLLGDSALYLCASSNSESSYEQYFGPGTRLTVT.

This rearrangement joins TRBV13 to TRBJ2-7, with 7 bases aligning to TRBD1. V gave up 5 bases and J gave up 6 bases; unmatched junction bases: 16. Germline V CDR1 and CDR2: PRHDT, FYEKMQ (reference sequence). This CDR3 spans 16 amino acids. CDR3 nucleotides: TGTGCCAGCAGCGTACGATCTAGGGGGCGTTTTAGCGAGCAGTACTTC. Residues: CASSVRSRGRFSEQYF.

This clone has only a few counts. This rearrangement joins TRBV7-8 to TRBJ1-4; perhaps TRBD1 as D (5 bases). CDR1 is SGHVS, CDR2 FQNEAQ, per germline. The CDR3 extends over 14 amino acids. Trimming removed 3 bases at V and 8 bases at J, with 13 bases between. Written as DNA, the CDR3 is TGTGCCAGCAGCTTCGGACACGGAGGGGAAAAACTGTTTTTT. It translates to CASSFGHGGEKLFF.

The rearrangement joins TRBV2 to TRBJ1-1; TRBD1 aligns across 7 bases. Germline V gene lookup returns CDR1 SNHLY and CDR2 FYNNEI. Germline trimming cut 8 bases from V and 1 base from J; bases unmatched to any gene: 7. This CDR3 region has 14 residues. CDR3 in amino acids: CASDFGTENTEAFF. Here the CDR3 DNA reads TGTGCCAGCGATTTTGGGACAGAGAACACTGAAGCTTTCTTT.

The chain links TRBV5-1 to TRBJ2-7, with D possibly being TRBD1 or TRBD2 (5 bases each). The V gene's germline CDR1 is SGHRS and CDR2 YFSETQ. The CDR3 loop spans 15 amino acids. V shed 4 bases and J shed 3 bases, with 17 bases lying between them. Here the CDR3 DNA reads TGCGCCAGCAGCATTCTCTCTAGAGGGGACTACGAGCAGTACTTC. It yields the protein CASSILSRGDYEQYF.

V usage is TRBV29-1 and J usage is TRBJ2-7; 10 bases align to TRBD1. The CDR3 runs 15 residues. Germline assignment: CDR1 SQVTM and CDR2 ANQGSEA. With V trimmed by 0 bases and J by 3 bases, 5 bases remained unmatched. CDR3 protein: CSVEDPGQGNYEQYF. The CDR3 region has the DNA TGCAGCGTTGAAGATCCGGGACAGGGGAACTACGAGCAGTACTTC.

The chain carries TRBV6-6 and TRBJ1-6; 10 bases match TRBD1. Germline V lookup: CDR1 MNHNY, CDR2 SVGAGI (reference sequence). J lost 8 bases, V lost 5 bases, and 3 bases had no gene match. The CDR3 is made up of 14 amino acids. The DNA of the CDR3 is TGTGCCAGCAGTCGGGACAGGGGAGATTCACCCCTCCACTTT. This gives the protein CASSRDRGDSPLHF.

V is TRBV6-5 and J is TRBJ2-3; TRBD2 might be the D (6 bases). The CDR3 contains 14 residues. CDR1 and CDR2 from the germline V gene are MNHEY and SVGAGI. V lost 2 bases and J 6 bases, leaving 12 bases between the germline ends. This chain's CDR3 is CASSYGGESDTQYF. The CDR3 nucleotides read TGTGCCAGCAGTTACGGAGGGGAGTCGGATACGCAGTATTTT.